The 26 T cell receptor beta chains given below trace back to one sample, sequenced in a study of T cells in Graves' hyperthyroidism and ophthalmopathy. RNA transcripts yielded amplified TCR beta CDR3 regions. In the first-round RT-PCR of the TCR CDR3, the HTBI primer set was used. TCRdb fed the multiplex PCR reads into MiXCR, producing one record per CDR3 protein. The table records about 350,000 distinct CDR3 sequences, under 20% of them present only once. Source material: blood. Source of these receptors: a woman between 18 and 29 years old with Graves' hyperthyroidism.

The chain links TRBV6-2 or TRBV6-3 to TRBJ1-2; 9 bases align to TRBD1. The V gene end was trimmed by 0 bases and the J gene end by 5 bases; junction bases not matched to a gene: 7. The CDR3 covers 16 residues. Germline CDR1 and CDR2: MNHEY and SVGEGT. This chain's CDR3 is CASSYSSGTGLYGYTF. For the CDR3, the DNA is TGTGCCAGCAGTTACTCGAGTGGGACAGGGTTATATGGCTACACCTTC.

This clonotype was seen many times. The chain employs TRBV18 and TRBJ1-5, with a possible D match to TRBD1 (5 bases). The germline CDR1 and CDR2 sequences are KGHSH and LQKENI. V was pared by 8 bases and J by 3 bases, with 17 bases between. The CDR3 is 15 amino acids. The CDR3 region is CASTTQVGFNQPQHF. For the CDR3, the DNA is TGTGCCAGCACTACACAGGTGGGGTTCAATCAGCCCCAGCATTTT.

This clonotype was observed many times. J is TRBJ1-2 and V is TRBV7-2; 10 nucleotides line up with TRBD1. This CDR3 is built from 13 residues. The V segment lost 1 base and the J segment 8 bases; nucleotides outside the gene matches: 1. Germline CDR1 and CDR2: SGHTA and FQGNSA. The CDR3 nucleotides are TGTGCCAGCAGCTTAGTGACAGGGGGCGGCTACACCTTC. Amino acids: CASSLVTGGGYTF. Full variable domain (missing parts from reference TRBV7-2 and TRBJ1-2): GAGVSQSPSNKVTEKGKDVELRCDPISGHTALYWYRQSLGQGLEFLIYFQGNSAPDKSGLPSDRFSAERTGGSVSTLTIQRTQQEDSAVYLCASSLVTGGGYTFGSGTRLTVV.

This clonotype showed up many times. The chain recombines TRBV29-1 with TRBJ2-6; no clear D gene. The length of the CDR3 is 17 residues. Per the germline V gene, CDR1 is SQVTM and CDR2 is ANQGSEA. Trimming cost V 3 bases and J 2 bases, with 17 bases left between them. The chain's CDR3 is CSVDVKGWGAGANVLTF. CDR3 DNA sequence: TGCAGCGTTGACGTTAAAGGTTGGGGTGCTGGGGCCAACGTCCTGACTTTC.

This sequence joins TRBV6-1 and TRBJ2-2; TRBD1 aligns across 7 bases. In germline, CDR1 is MNHNS, CDR2 SASEGT. This CDR3 is 15 amino acids long. V gave up 4 bases and J gave up 4 bases; unmatched junction bases: 6. CDR3 in amino acids: CASSGGWDSTGELFF. The CDR3 coding sequence is TGTGCCAGCAGTGGGGGGTGGGACAGCACCGGGGAGCTGTTTTTT.

This clonotype was counted many times. The chain recombines TRBV28 with TRBJ1-2; D is uncertain. This CDR3 region has 14 residues. The V and J ends lost 6 bases and 6 bases respectively, with 17 bases between them. Germline V CDR1 and CDR2: MDHEN, SYDVKM. CDR3 sequence: CASSRFLGGHGYTF. In nucleotides, the CDR3 is TGTGCCAGCAGCCGCTTTTTGGGAGGACATGGCTACACCTTC.

In regard to this clonotype: This clone may be a read error of a much larger clone one base away. The rearrangement joins TRBV6-5 to TRBJ1-1; 7 nucleotides align to TRBD1. The CDR3 has 14 residues. Germline CDR1 MNHEY, CDR2 SVGAGI. J gave up 1 base and V 2 bases, and 1 base lay outside the gene matches. The CDR3 DNA follows: TGTGCCAGCAGTTACCCAGGGGGGAACACTGAAGCTTTCTTT. It yields the protein CASSYPGGNTEAFF.

There are many counts of this clonotype. The chain joins TRBV12-3 or TRBV12-4 to TRBJ1-1; D is unclear. Trimming left V 1 base short and J 4 bases short, with 13 bases between. This CDR3 is built from 15 residues. The CDR3 spells CASSLEGGPVTEAFF. CDR3 nucleotides: TGTGCCAGCAGTTTAGAAGGAGGCCCGGTCACTGAAGCTTTCTTT.

Only a few counts were recorded for this clonotype. The chain carries TRBV14 and TRBJ2-7; possibly TRBD2 for D (7 bases). CDR3 length equals 19 residues. Deletions cut 1 base from V and 7 bases from J, with 29 bases between. Per the germline V gene, CDR1 is SGHDN and CDR2 is FVKESK. The CDR3 is CASSQVSLGGGGPLDEQYF. CDR3 DNA sequence: TGTGCCAGCAGCCAAGTCTCCCTTGGGGGCGGGGGCCCTTTAGATGAGCAGTACTTC.

The sample holds many counts of this clonotype. The chain recombines TRBV27 with TRBJ1-1; the D gene is possibly TRBD1 (6 bases). This CDR3 has 19 residues. Germline V gene data show CDR1 as MNHEY and CDR2 as SMNVEV (reference sequence). V was pared by 4 bases and J by 4 bases, with 28 bases between. This CDR3 reads CASSSNRDRYRDWGTEAFF. CDR3 sequence (DNA): TGTGCCAGCAGTTCGAATAGAGACAGGTACCGCGATTGGGGCACTGAAGCTTTCTTT.

This clonotype has at least ten counts. V is TRBV30 and J is TRBJ2-7, with 9 bases matching TRBD1. V shed 4 bases, J shed 4 bases, and the junction held 5 bases outside the gene matches. The germline V gene encodes CDR1 GTSNPN and CDR2 SVGIG (reference sequence). The CDR3 is 13 residues long. The CDR3 spells CAWNRDRVYEQYF. CDR3 nucleotide sequence: TGTGCCTGGAACCGGGACAGGGTGTACGAGCAGTACTTC. Based on the CDR3 plus reference TRBV30 and TRBJ2-7, the full variable domain is SQTIHQWPATLVQPVGSPLSLECTVEGTSNPNLYWYRQAAGRGLQLLFYSVGIGQISSEVPQNLSASRPQDRQFILSSKKLLLSDSGFYLCAWNRDRVYEQYFGPGTRLTVT.

This clonotype was picked up many times. The chain recombines TRBV11-1 with TRBJ2-5; TRBD2 matches 10 bases. CDR1 is SGHAT, CDR2 FQDESV, per germline (reference sequence). After removal of 4 bases from V and 5 bases from J, the junction contained 13 bases not matched to a gene. This CDR3 spans 17 amino acids. This chain's CDR3 is CASSSRTSGGLGETQYF. The CDR3 nucleotides read TGTGCCAGCAGCTCCAGGACTAGCGGAGGCTTGGGGGAGACCCAGTACTTC. Full variable domain (rest looked up from reference TRBV11-1 and TRBJ2-5): EAEVAQSPRYKITEKSQAVAFWCDPISGHATLYWYRQILGQGPELLVQFQDESVVDDSQLPKDRFSAERLKGVDSTLKIQPAELGDSAMYLCASSSRTSGGLGETQYFGPGTRLLVL.

Many counts were recorded for this clonotype. The V call is TRBV29-1, the J call TRBJ1-1; tentatively, D is TRBD1 (5 bases). Germline CDR1 is SQVTM and CDR2 is ANQGSEA. The germline V and J ends were trimmed by 2 bases and 6 bases, with 10 bases remaining between them. The CDR3 consists of 12 residues. DNA for the CDR3: TGCAGCGTTGAACTGGGGCGGGCTGAAGCTTTCTTT. It encodes CSVELGRAEAFF.

Many counts were recorded for this clonotype. This chain links TRBV11-2 with TRBJ2-2; no clear D gene. V lost 2 bases to trimming and J lost 6 bases, with 10 bases between them. The CDR3 extends over 14 amino acids. CDR1 SGHAT and CDR2 FQNNGV come from the germline V gene. The CDR3: CASSLRQQAGELFF. The CDR3 nucleotides are TGTGCCAGCAGCTTACGGCAGCAGGCCGGGGAGCTGTTTTTT.

This clonotype was observed at least ten times. The rearrangement joins TRBV20-1 to TRBJ1-5; 8 positions agree with TRBD1. J gave up 1 base and V 5 bases, and 7 bases lay outside the gene matches. This CDR3 is 15 amino acids long. CDR1 and CDR2 (germline): DFQATT, SNEGSKA (reference sequence). The CDR3 spells CSARRTGLSNQPQHF. The CDR3 DNA reads as TGCAGTGCTCGCCGGACAGGGTTAAGCAATCAGCCCCAGCATTTT.

The sample holds many counts of this clonotype. V is TRBV6-1 and J is TRBJ2-2; D remains unclear. The CDR3 contains 13 residues. The germline gives CDR1 MNHNS, CDR2 SASEGT. Deletions cut 7 bases from V and 0 bases from J, with 6 bases between. Here the CDR3 DNA reads TGTGCCAGCAAAGGGACGAACACCGGGGAGCTGTTTTTT. Translated: CASKGTNTGELFF.

This clonotype was detected once. The J gene is TRBJ2-7, the V gene TRBV27; no reliable D call. The CDR3 has 15 residues. The V end was cut by 6 bases, the J end by 0 bases, with 15 bases between. Germline V gene data show CDR1 as MNHEY and CDR2 as SMNVEV (reference sequence). CDR3 DNA sequence: TGTGCCAGCAGCCAACAGCGCGACATCTCCTACGAGCAGTACTTC. Amino acid sequence: CASSQQRDISYEQYF.

In this sample, this clonotype turned up many times. This chain uses TRBV24-1 with TRBJ1-5; weak D call: TRBD1 (5 bases). The CDR3 extends over 14 amino acids. The germline V gene encodes CDR1 KGHDR and CDR2 SFDVKD. Trimming took off 4 bases at V and 5 bases at J, with 11 bases between the two ends. The CDR3 protein is CATSDGGFDQPQHF. The CDR3 bases are TGTGCCACCAGTGACGGGGGGTTCGATCAGCCCCAGCATTTT.

This clonotype was detected ten times or more. At one end the junction does not follow the germline gene, possibly because of a read error. The rearrangement joins TRBV11-2 to TRBJ2-7; D not resolved. Germline V gene sequence: CDR1 SGHAT, CDR2 FQNNGV. This CDR3 has 14 residues. CDR3 bases: TGTACCAGCAGCCCCCGGTACGGAACCTACGAGCAGTACTTC. Translated, it gives CTSSPRYGTYEQYF.

This clonotype was counted at least ten times. The chain uses TRBV11-1 and TRBJ2-5, with D possibly being TRBD1 (5 bases). Trimming left V 5 bases short and J 3 bases short, with 10 bases between. The CDR3 has 13 residues. Germline V CDR1 and CDR2: SGHAT, FQDESV (reference sequence). The CDR3 sequence: CASSPQGEETQYF. The CDR3 DNA is TGTGCCAGCAGCCCCCAGGGTGAAGAGACCCAGTACTTC.

This clonotype has at least ten counts. This chain joins TRBV29-1 and TRBJ1-1; 7 bases fit TRBD1. The CDR3 runs to 14 residues. The V gene's germline CDR1 is SQVTM and CDR2 ANQGSEA. Trimming at V came to 6 bases and at J to 6 bases, leaving 13 bases not matched to a gene. The CDR3 reads CSVRGLVRGSEAFF. The CDR3, as DNA: TGCAGCGTCCGAGGGTTGGTCAGGGGGTCTGAAGCTTTCTTT.

The rearrangement links TRBV20-1 to TRBJ1-5; 10 bases agree with TRBD1. The CDR3 covers 14 residues. J lost 3 bases, V lost 6 bases, and 5 bases had no gene match. Germline V gene lookup returns CDR1 DFQATT and CDR2 SNEGSKA (reference sequence). The CDR3 DNA sequence: TGCAGTGCAACCGGGACAGGGGACAATCAGCCCCAGCATTTT. Translated: CSATGTGDNQPQHF.

At least ten counts were recorded for this clonotype. The chain is built from TRBV7-2 and TRBJ1-5, with 7 bases identical to TRBD1. Germline loops: CDR1 SGHTA, CDR2 FQGNSA. Losses at the gene ends were 6 bases for V and 4 bases for J; bases not matched to a gene: 6. The CDR3 runs 14 residues. CDR3 amino acids: CASSSYRGNQPQHF. The CDR3 DNA reads as TGTGCCAGCAGTTCTTACAGGGGTAATCAGCCCCAGCATTTT. The full variable domain, its missing parts supplied by reference TRBV7-2 and TRBJ1-5, is GAGVSQSPSNKVTEKGKDVELRCDPISGHTALYWYRQSLGQGLEFLIYFQGNSAPDKSGLPSDRFSAERTGGSVSTLTIQRTQQEDSAVYLCASSSYRGNQPQHFGDGTRLSIL.

This clonotype was recorded many times. The V call is TRBV5-4, the J call TRBJ1-2, with TRBD1 identical over 8 bases. Trimming removed 4 bases from V and 5 bases from J; junction bases left unmatched: 4. This CDR3 spans 13 amino acids. Germline CDR1 is SGHNT and CDR2 is YYREEE (reference sequence). This CDR3 reads CASSQGAAYGYTF. In nucleotides, the CDR3 is TGTGCCAGCAGCCAGGGGGCCGCTTATGGCTACACCTTC.

This clonotype came up a few times. The chain recombines TRBV18 with TRBJ1-3, with D possibly TRBD1 on 6 matching bases. Trimming left V 0 bases short and J 6 bases short, with 12 bases between. The CDR3 is 15 amino acids. The germline V gene encodes CDR1 KGHSH and CDR2 LQKENI. The CDR3 DNA is TGTGCCAGCTCACCACCTGGGGGGACACCAAACACCATATATTTT. Protein product: CASSPPGGTPNTIYF.

The table lists this clonotype with many counts. The V and J genes are TRBV6-2 or TRBV6-3 and TRBJ2-7; D perhaps matches TRBD2 (5 bases). V lost 6 bases and J 0 bases, leaving 9 bases between the germline ends. The V gene's germline CDR1 is MNHEY and CDR2 SVGEGT. This CDR3 has 13 residues. CDR3 nucleotide sequence: TGTGCCAGCAGGCAGACTATCTCCTACGAGCAGTACTTC. The encoded protein is CASRQTISYEQYF.